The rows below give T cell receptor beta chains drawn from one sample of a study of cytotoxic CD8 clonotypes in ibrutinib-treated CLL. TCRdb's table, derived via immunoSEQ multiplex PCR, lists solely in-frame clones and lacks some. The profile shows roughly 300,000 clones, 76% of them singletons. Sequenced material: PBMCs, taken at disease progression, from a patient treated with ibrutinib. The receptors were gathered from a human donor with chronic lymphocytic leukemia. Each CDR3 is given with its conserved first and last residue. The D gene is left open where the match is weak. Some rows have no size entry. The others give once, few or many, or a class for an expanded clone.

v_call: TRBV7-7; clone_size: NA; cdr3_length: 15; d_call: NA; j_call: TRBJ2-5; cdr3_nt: TGTGCCAGCAGCTTAGGCACTCACGGCGTGGAGACCCAGTACTTC; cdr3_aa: CASSLGTHGVETQYF
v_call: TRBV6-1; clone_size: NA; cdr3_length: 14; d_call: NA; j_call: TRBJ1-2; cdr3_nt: TGTGCCAGCAGTACCCCGGAGAATCGTTATGGCTACACCTTC; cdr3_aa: CASSTPENRYGYTF
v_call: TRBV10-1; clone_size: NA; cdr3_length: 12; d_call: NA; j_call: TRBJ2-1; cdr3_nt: TGCGCCAGCGGTGGCGGCTACAATGAGCAGTTCTTC; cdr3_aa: CASGGGYNEQFF
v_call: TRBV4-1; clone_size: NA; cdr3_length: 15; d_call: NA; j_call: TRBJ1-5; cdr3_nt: TGCGCCAGCAGGCTCAGGGCATATAGCAATCAGCCCCAGCATTTT; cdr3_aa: CASRLRAYSNQPQHF
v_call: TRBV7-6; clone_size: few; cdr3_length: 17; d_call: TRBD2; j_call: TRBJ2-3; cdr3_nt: TGTGCCAGCAGCTTGAACGTACTAGCGTCTAGCACAGATACGCAGTATTTT; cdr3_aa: CASSLNVLASSTDTQYF
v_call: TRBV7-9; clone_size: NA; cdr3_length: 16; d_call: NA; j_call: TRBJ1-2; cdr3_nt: TGTGCCAGCAGCTTACACGGGGGGCCCAGTGGTATGGGCTACACCTTC; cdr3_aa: CASSLHGGPSGMGYTF
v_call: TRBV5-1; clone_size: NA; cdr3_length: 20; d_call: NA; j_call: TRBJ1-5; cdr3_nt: TGCGCCAGCAGCTTGGCCAGAGGGGGAAGACAGACCCTTAGCAATCAGCCCCAGCATTTT; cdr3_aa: CASSLARGGRQTLSNQPQHF
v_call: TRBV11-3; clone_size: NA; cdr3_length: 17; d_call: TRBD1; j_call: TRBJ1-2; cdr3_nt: TGTGCCAGCAGCAAAGGGGCAGGGGGCCCTTCTAACTATGGCTACACCTTC; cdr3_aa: CASSKGAGGPSNYGYTF
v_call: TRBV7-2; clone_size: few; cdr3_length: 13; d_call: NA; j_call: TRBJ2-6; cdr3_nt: TGTGCCAGCAGCTTGCCTGGGGCCAACGTCCTGACTTTC; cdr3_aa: CASSLPGANVLTF
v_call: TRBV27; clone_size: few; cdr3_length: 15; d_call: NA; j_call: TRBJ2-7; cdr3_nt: TGTGCCAGCATACCCCGCGGAGGCCAAACCTACGAGCAGTACTTC; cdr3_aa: CASIPRGGQTYEQYF
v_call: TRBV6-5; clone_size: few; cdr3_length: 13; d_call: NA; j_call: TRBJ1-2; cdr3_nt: TGTGCCAGCAGCCAAGACGCGCGCTATGGCTACACCTTC; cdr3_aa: CASSQDARYGYTF
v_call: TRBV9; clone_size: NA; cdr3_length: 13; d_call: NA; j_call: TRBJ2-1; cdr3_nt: TGTGCCAGCAGCGCCCTCCACCGCAATGAGCAGTTCTTC; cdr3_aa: CASSALHRNEQFF
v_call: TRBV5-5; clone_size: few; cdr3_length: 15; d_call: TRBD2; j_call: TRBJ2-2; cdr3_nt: TGTGCCAGCAGCTGGGGACTAGCGGGACACGGGGAGCTGTTTTTT; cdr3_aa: CASSWGLAGHGELFF
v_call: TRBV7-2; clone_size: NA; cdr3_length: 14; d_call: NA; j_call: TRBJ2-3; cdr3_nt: TGTGCCAGCAGCCTCGGACTCAGCACAGATACGCAGTATTTT; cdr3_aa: CASSLGLSTDTQYF
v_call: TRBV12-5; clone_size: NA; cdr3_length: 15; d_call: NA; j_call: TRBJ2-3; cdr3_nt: TGTGCTAGTGTCAAGCGCGGAGGAGACACAGATACGCAGTATTTT; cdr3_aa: CASVKRGGDTDTQYF
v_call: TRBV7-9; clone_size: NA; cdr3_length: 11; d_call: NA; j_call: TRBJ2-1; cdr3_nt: TGTGCCAGCACTTCGGATGGTAGTCAGGTCTTC; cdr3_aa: CASTSDGSQVF
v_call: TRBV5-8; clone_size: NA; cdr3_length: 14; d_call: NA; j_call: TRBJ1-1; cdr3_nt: TGTGCCAGCAGCTTGGGTGTTTGGGACACTGAAGCTTTCTTT; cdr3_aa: CASSLGVWDTEAFF
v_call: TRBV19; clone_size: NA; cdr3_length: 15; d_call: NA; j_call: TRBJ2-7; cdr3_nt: TGTGCCAGTAGTACCGGGAGTGGGGGTACGTACGAGCAGTACTTC; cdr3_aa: CASSTGSGGTYEQYF
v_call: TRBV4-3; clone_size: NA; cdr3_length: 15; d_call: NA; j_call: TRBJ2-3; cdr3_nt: TGCGCCAGCAGCCCCGATCCGCTCCAGGCAGATACGCAGTATTTT; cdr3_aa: CASSPDPLQADTQYF
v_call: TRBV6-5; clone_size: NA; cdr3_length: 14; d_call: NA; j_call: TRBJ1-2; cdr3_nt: TGTGCCAGCACCTCACGGGGGGGCGGCTATGGCTACACCTTC; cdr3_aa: CASTSRGGGYGYTF
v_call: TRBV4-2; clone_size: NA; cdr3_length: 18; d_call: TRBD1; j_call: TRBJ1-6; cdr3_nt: TGTGCCAGCAGCCAAGTAATCTTCCGGGACAGAAAAAATTCACCCCTCCACTTT; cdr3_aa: CASSQVIFRDRKNSPLHF
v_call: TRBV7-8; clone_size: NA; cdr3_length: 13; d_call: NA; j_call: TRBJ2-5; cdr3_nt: TGTGCCAGCAGCAAAGGAGCAGAAGAGACCCAGTACTTC; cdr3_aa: CASSKGAEETQYF
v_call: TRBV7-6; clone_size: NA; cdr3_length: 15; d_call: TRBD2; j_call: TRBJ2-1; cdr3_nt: TGTGCCAGCAGCTCTCAGCGGGGGCTCCGGGGTGAGCAGTTCTTC; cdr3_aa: CASSSQRGLRGEQFF
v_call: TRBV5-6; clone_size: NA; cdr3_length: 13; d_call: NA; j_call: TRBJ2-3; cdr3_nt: TGTGCCAGCAGCTTAGGAAGGGGAGATACGCAGTATTTT; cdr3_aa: CASSLGRGDTQYF
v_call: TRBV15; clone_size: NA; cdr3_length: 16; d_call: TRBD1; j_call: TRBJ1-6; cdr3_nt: TGTGCCACCAGCAGGGAGACCGGGACAGCCGATTCACCCCTCCACTTT; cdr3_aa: CATSRETGTADSPLHF
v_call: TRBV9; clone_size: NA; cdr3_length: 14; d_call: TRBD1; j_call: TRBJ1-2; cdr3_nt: TGTGCCAGCAGCGAAATGGGACAGGGGGATGGCTACACCTTC; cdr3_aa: CASSEMGQGDGYTF
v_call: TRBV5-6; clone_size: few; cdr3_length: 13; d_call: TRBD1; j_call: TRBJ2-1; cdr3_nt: TGTGCCAGCAGCTATGGGACAGTCAATGAGCAGTTCTTC; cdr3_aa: CASSYGTVNEQFF
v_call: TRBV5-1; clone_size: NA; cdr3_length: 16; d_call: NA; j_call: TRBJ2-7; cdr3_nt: TGCGCCAGCAGCCCCACACTCCCGGGTTTAGGGCGCGAGCAGTACTTC; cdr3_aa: CASSPTLPGLGREQYF
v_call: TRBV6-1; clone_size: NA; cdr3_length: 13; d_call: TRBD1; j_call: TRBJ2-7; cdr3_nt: TGTGCCAGCAGTGAAGTGGACAGGGACGAGCAGTACTTC; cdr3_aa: CASSEVDRDEQYF
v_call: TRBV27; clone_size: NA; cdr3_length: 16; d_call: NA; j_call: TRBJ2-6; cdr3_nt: TGTGCCAGCAGTCTTTGGACAGTCTCTGGGGCCAACGTCCTGACTTTC; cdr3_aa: CASSLWTVSGANVLTF
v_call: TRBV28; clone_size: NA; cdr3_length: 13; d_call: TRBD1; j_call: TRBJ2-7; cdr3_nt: TGTGCCAGCACCCCGACAGGGGCCTACGAGCAGTACTTC; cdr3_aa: CASTPTGAYEQYF
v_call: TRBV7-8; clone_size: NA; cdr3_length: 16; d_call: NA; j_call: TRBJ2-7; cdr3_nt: TGTGCCAGCAGCTTGGGGGAGGCGGGGACCTACTACGAGCAGTACTTC; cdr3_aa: CASSLGEAGTYYEQYF
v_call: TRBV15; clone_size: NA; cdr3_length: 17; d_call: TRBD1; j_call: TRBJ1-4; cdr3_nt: TGTGCCACCAGCCCAGGGGACAGGATTGATTCTAATGAAAAACTGTTTTTT; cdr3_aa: CATSPGDRIDSNEKLFF
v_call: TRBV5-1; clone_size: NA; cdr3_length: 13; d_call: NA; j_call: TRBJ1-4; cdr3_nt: TGCGCCAGCAGCTTGGGATTAGGCGAAAAACTGTTTTTT; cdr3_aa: CASSLGLGEKLFF
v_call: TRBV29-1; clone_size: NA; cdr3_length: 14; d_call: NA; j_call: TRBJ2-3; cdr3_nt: TGCAGCGGGGACACCGAGGCTAGCACAGATACGCAGTATTTT; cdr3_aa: CSGDTEASTDTQYF
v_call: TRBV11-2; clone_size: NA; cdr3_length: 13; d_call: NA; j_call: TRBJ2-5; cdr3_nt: TGTGCCAGCAGCTTAGGCAGGAAAGAGACCCAGTACTTC; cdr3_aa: CASSLGRKETQYF
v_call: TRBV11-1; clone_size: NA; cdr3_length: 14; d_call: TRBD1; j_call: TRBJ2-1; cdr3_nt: TGTGCCAGCACCCAGGACAGGGTGAGCAATGAGCAGTTCTTC; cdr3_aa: CASTQDRVSNEQFF
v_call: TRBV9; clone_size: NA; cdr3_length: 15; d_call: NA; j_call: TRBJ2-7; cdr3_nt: TGTGCCAGCAGCGTAGAAGGGACGGGTCCCTACGAGCAGTACTTC; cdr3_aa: CASSVEGTGPYEQYF
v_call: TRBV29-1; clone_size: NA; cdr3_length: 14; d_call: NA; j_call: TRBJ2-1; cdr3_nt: TGCAGCGTTGAAACACGGGCTAATTACAATGAGCAGTTCTTC; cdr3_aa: CSVETRANYNEQFF
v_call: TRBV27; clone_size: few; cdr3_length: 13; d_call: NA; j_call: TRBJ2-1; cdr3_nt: TGTGCCAGCAGGAGACACGACTACAATGAGCAGTTCTTC; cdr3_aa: CASRRHDYNEQFF